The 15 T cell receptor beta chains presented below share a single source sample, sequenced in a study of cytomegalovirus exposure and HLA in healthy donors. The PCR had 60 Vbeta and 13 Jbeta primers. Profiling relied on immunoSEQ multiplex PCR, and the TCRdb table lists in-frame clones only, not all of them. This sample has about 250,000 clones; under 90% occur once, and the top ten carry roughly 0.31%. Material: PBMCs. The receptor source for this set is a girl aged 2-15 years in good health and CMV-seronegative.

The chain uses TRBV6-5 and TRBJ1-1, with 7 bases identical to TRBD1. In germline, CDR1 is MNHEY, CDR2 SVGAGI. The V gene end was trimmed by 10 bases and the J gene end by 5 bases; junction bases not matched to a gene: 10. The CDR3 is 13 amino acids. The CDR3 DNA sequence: TGTGCCACCAGGGGGGGAGGAGGGACTGAAGCTTTCTTT. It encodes CATRGGGGTEAFF.

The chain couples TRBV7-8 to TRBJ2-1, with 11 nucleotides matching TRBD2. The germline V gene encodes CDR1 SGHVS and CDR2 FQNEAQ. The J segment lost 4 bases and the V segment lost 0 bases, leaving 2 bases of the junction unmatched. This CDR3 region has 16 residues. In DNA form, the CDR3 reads TGTGCCAGCAGCTTAGCCTTAGCGGGGGGGTACAATGAGCAGTTCTTC. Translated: CASSLALAGGYNEQFF.

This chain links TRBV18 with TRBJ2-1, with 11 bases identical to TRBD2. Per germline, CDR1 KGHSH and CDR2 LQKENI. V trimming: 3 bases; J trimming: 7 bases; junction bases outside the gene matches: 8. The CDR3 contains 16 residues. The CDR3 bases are TGTGCCAGCTCACCGCTAGCGGGAGGTCTTAGGAATGAGCAGTTCTTC. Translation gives CASSPLAGGLRNEQFF.

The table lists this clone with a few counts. CDR3 region: CASSVVGGTIQETQYF. The CDR3, as DNA: TGTGCCAGCAGTGTGGTGGGGGGAACTATCCAAGAGACCCAGTACTTC. The chain links TRBV6-1 to TRBJ2-5; D is perhaps TRBD2 (6 bases). Looked up from germline, CDR1 is MNHNS and CDR2 is SASEGT. CDR3 size: 16 residues. V lost 4 bases to trimming and J lost 1 base, with 16 bases between them.

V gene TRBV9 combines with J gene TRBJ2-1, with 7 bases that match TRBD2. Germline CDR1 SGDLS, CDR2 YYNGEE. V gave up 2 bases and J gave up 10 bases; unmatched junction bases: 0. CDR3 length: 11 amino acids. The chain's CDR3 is CASSVSGEQFF. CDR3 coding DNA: TGTGCCAGCAGCGTTAGCGGGGAGCAGTTCTTC.

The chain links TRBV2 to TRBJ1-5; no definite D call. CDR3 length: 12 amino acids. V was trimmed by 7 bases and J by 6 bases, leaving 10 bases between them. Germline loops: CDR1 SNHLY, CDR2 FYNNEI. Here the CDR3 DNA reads TGTGCCAGCAACTCCCCAGGTCAGCCCCAGCATTTT. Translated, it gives CASNSPGQPQHF.

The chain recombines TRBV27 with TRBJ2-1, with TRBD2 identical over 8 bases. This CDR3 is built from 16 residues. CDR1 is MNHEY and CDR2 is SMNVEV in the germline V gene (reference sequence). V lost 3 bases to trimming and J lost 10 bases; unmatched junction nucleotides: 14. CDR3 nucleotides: TGTGCCAGCAGTTTTATTCCCGGGGGGGTGTCTAAGGAGCAGTTCTTC. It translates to CASSFIPGGVSKEQFF.

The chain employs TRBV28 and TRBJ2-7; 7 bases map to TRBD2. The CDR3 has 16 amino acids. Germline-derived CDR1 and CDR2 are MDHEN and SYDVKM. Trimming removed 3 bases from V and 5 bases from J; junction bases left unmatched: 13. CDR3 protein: CASSFIFSGLGHEQYF. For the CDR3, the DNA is TGTGCCAGCAGTTTCATCTTTAGCGGGCTTGGCCACGAGCAGTACTTC.

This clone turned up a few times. CDR3 in amino acids: CASSVWLAGPHNEQFF. The CDR3 region has the DNA TGCGCCAGCAGTGTTTGGCTAGCGGGACCTCACAATGAGCAGTTCTTC. The chain uses TRBV10-2 and TRBJ2-1; 9 bases map to TRBD2. The CDR3 is 16 residues long. CDR1 and CDR2 from the germline V gene are WSHSY and SAAADI. Germline trimming cut 4 bases from V and 5 bases from J; bases unmatched to any gene: 9.

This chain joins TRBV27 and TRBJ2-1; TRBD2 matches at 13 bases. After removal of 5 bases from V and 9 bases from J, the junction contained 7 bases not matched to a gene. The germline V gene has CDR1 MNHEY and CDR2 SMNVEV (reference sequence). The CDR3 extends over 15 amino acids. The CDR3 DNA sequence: TGTGCCAGCAGTCCCCGGACTAGCGGGAGAGCTGAGCAGTTCTTC. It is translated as CASSPRTSGRAEQFF.

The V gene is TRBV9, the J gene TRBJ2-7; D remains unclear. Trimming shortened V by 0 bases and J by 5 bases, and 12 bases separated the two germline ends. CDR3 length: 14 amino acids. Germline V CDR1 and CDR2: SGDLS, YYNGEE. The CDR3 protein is CASSVGGSPHEQYF. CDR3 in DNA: TGTGCCAGCAGCGTAGGTGGTAGCCCCCACGAGCAGTACTTC.

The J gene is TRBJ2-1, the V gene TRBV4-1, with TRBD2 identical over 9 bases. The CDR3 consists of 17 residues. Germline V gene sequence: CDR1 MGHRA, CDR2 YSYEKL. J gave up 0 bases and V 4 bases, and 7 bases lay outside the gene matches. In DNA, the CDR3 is TGCGCCAGCAGCCCCTATGGTAGCGGGAGCTCCTACAATGAGCAGTTCTTC. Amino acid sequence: CASSPYGSGSSYNEQFF.

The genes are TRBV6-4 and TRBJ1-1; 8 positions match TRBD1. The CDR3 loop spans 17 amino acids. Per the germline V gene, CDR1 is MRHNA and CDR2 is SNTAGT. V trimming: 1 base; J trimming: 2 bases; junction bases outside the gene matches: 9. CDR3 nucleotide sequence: TGTGCCAGCAGTGACTTCTTAGACAGGGGTCGCAACACTGAAGCTTTCTTT. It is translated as CASSDFLDRGRNTEAFF.

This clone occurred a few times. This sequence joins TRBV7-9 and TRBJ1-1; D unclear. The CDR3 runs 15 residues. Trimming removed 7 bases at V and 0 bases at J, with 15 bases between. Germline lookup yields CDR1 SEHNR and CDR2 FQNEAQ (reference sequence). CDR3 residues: CASTPRKAMNTEAFF. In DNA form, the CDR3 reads TGTGCCAGCACTCCGAGGAAGGCAATGAACACTGAAGCTTTCTTT.

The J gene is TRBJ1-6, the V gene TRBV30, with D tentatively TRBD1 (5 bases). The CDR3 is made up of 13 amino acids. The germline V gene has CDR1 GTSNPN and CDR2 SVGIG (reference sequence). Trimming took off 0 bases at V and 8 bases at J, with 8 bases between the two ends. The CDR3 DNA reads TGTGCCTGGAGTGTTAGGACACATTCACCCCTCCACTTT. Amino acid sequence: CAWSVRTHSPLHF.